This TCR beta chain was sequenced for a study of tumor and adjacent non-tumor tissue in lung cancer. Study overall: On average, productive TCRbeta reads reached some 4.2 million per sample.

Study findings and constraints: Normal lung showed higher cumulative top 100 clone frequency than tumor. Patients with more diverse tumor TCRs had worse survival.

RNA was extracted from bulk tissue without any cell sorting. This non-tumor lung sample came from over 3 cm beyond the tumor edge. The library came from three nested PCR rounds adapted from ARM-PCR protocols. TCRdb processed the multiplex PCR reads anew with MiXCR; each CDR3 protein has one entry. Here the sample spans fewer than 55,000 distinct CDR3 sequences, 60% to 70% being singletons. This clonotype has only a few counts. The antigen is undetermined. The germline V and J ends were trimmed by 0 bases and 7 bases, with 16 bases remaining between them. Per germline, CDR1 GTSNPN and CDR2 SVGIG (reference sequence). This CDR3 contains 15 residues.

The V gene is TRBV30, the J gene TRBJ2-1; D perhaps matches TRBD2 (5 bases). The sequence derives from a woman between 40 and 55 years old with non-small cell lung cancer. The sample consisted of distant non-tumor lung tissue. CDR3 sequence reads: CAWSVKIVRRNEQFF. DNA for the CDR3: TGTGCCTGGAGTGTAAAAATCGTGAGGAGGAATGAGCAGTTCTTC.